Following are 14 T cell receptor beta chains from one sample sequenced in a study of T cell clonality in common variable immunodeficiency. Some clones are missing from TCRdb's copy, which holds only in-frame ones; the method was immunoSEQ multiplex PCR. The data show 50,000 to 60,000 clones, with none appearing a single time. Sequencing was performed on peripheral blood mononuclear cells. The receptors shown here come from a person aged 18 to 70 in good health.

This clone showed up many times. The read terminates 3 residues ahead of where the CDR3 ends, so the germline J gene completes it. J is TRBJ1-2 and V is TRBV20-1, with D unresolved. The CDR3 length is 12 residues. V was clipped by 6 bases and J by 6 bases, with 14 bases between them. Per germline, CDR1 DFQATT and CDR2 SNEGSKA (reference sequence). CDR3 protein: CSAVRAWDGYTF. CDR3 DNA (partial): TGCAGTGCAGTTAGGGCCTGGGATGGC.

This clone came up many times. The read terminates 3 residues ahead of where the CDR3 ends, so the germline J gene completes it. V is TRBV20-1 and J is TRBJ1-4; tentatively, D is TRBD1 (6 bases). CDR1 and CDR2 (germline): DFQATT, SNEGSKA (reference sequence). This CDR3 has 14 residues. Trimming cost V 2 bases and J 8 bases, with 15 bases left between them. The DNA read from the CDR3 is TGCAGTGCTAGAAGCGGGGGCCTTCAAGAAAAA. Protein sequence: CSARSGGLQEK. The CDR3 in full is CSARSGGLQEKLFF.

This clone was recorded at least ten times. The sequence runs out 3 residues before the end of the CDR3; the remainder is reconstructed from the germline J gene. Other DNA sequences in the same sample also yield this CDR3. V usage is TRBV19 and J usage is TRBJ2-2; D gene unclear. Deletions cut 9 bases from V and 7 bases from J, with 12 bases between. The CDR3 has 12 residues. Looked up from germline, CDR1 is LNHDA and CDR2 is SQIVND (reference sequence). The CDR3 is CASLMAGGELFF. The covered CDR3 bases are TGTGCCAGCCTCATGGCTGGCGGGGAG.

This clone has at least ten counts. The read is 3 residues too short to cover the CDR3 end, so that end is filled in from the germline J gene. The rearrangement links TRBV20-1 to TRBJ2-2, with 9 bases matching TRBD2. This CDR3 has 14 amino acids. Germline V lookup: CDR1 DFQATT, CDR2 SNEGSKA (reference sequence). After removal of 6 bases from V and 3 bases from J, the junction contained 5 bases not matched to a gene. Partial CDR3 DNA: TGCAGTGCGCGGGGGGGAATCCACACCGGGGAG. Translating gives CSARGGIHTGE. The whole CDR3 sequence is CSARGGIHTGELFF.

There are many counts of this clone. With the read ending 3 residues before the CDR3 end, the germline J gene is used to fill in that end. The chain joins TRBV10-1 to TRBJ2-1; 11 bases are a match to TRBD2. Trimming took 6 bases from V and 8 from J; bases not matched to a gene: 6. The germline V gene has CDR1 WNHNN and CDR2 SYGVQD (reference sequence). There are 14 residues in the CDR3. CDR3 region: CASSPSGGNDEQFF. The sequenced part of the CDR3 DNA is TGCGCCAGCAGCCCTAGCGGGGGGAACGATGAG.

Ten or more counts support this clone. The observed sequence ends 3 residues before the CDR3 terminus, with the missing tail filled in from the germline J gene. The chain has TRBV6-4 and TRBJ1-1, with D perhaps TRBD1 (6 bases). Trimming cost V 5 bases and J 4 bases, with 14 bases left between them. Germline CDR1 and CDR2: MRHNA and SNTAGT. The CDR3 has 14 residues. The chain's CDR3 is CASSQQGETTEAFF. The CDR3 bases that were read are TGTGCCAGCAGTCAACAGGGCGAGACCACTGAA.

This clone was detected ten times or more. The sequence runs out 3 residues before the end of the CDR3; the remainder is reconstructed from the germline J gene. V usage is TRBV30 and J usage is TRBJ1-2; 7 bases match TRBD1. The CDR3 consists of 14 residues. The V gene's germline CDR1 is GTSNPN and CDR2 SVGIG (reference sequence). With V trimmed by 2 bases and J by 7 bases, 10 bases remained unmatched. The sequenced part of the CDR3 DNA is TGTGCCTGGAGTTCAGACCTGAGGGGGCTTGGC. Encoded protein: CAWSSDLRGLG. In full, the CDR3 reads CAWSSDLRGLGYTF.

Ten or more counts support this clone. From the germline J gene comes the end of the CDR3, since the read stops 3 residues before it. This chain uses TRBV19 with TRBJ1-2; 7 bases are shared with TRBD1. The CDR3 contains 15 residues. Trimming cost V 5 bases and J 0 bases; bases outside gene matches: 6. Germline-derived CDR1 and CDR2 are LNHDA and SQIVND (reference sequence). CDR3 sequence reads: CASSGTDATNYGYTF. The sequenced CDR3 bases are TGTGCCAGTAGTGGGACAGACGCAACTAACTATGGC.

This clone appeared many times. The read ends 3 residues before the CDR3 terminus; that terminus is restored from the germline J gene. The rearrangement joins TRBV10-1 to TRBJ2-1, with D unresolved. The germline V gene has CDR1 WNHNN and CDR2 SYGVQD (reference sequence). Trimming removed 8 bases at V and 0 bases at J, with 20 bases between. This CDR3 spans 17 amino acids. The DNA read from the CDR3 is TGCGCCAGCCCTATCGCTCCGGCGGATAGCTCCTACAATGAG. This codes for CASPIAPADSSYNE. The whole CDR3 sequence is CASPIAPADSSYNEQFF.

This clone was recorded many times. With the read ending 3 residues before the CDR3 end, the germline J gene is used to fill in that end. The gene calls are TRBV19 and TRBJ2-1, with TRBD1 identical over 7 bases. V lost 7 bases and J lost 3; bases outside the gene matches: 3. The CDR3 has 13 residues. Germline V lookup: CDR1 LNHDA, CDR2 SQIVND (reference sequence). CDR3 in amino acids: CASTHRGYNEQFF. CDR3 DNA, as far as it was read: TGTGCCAGTACCCACAGGGGCTACAATGAG.

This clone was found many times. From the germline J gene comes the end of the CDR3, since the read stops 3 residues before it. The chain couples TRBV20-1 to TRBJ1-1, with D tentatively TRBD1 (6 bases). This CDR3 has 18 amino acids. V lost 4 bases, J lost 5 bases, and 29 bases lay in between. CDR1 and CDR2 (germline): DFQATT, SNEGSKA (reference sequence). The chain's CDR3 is CSATRYLRGEYRFTEAFF. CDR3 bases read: TGCAGTGCTACACGATACCTCAGGGGCGAGTACCGATTTACTGAA.

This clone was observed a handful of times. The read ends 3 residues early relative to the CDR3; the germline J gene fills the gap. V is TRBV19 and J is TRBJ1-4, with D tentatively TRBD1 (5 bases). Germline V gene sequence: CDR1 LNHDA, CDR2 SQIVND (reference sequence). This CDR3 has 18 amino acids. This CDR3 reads CASSLQRGGPAGDSPLFF. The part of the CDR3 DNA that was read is TGTGCCAGTAGTCTTCAACGGGGCGGGCCAGCGGGGGATTCACCA.

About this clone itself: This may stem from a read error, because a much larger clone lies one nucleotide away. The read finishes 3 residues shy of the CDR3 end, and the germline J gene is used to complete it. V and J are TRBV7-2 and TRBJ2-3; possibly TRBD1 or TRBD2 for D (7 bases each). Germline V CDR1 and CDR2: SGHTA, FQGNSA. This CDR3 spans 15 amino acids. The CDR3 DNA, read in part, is TGTGCCAGCAGCACCCAGACAGGGAGGGATCAGCCG. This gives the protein CASSTQTGRDQP. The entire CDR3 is CASSTQTGRDQPQYF.

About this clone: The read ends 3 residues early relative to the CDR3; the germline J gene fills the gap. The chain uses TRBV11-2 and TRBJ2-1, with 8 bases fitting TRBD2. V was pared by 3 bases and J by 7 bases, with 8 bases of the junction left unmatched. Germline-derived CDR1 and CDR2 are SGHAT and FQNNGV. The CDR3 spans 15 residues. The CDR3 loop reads CASSLLRGGRNEQFF. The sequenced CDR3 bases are TGTGCCAGCAGCTTGCTTCGCGGGGGGCGTAATGAG.